Described below is a single TCR beta chain sequence and its context. Libraries were prepared by immunoSEQ multiplex PCR; TCRdb keeps only in-frame clonotypes and omits some of them. This table has some 630,000 clones, 90% to 97% appearing once. The data belong to a study of shared clonotypes between healthy human individuals. Looking at the study overall: The composition of the donors was two women and a few men aged 18 to 49.

This CDR3 comprises 12 residues. The V end was cut by 2 bases, the J end by 3 bases, with 3 bases between. Germline CDR1 reads MDHEN; CDR2 reads SYDVKM. The naive CD8 fraction comprised CD45RO-negative cells positively selected for CCR7 and excluded terminally differentiated effector memory CD45RA+ cells. What was sequenced was naive CD8+ T cells sorted from blood. The receptor's source is a woman in her twenties or thirties in good health. The V gene is TRBV28, the J gene TRBJ2-3; D is unresolved. The CDR3 reads CASSLQTDTQYF. CDR3 nucleotides: TGTGCCAGCAGTTTACAGACAGATACGCAGTATTTT.